Sequencing of this T cell receptor (beta chain) was carried out in a study of blood T cell repertoires in COVID-19. Under the authors' procedure: Amplification of reference gene primers provided the estimated nucleated cell counts. The table came from immunoSEQ multiplex PCR; TCRdb's copy has only in-frame clones and leaves some out. The V and J calls and clone size were taken over from that table, and D and trimming were inferred from the DNA. The table lists some 150,000 clones, 65% to 90% of them singletons. Unmatched junction bases numbered 7, after V lost 5 bases and J lost 7 bases. CDR3 length equals 13 residues.

This receptor was identified in a woman aged 45-59 years in a cohort sampled during active or convalescent COVID-19. This sequence joins TRBV12-3 or TRBV12-4 and TRBJ2-5; the match to TRBD1 covers 7 bases. Sequencing input: peripheral blood. This chain's CDR3 is CASSPGTDVTQYF. The CDR3 region has the DNA TGTGCCAGCAGTCCGGGGACAGACGTGACCCAGTACTTC.